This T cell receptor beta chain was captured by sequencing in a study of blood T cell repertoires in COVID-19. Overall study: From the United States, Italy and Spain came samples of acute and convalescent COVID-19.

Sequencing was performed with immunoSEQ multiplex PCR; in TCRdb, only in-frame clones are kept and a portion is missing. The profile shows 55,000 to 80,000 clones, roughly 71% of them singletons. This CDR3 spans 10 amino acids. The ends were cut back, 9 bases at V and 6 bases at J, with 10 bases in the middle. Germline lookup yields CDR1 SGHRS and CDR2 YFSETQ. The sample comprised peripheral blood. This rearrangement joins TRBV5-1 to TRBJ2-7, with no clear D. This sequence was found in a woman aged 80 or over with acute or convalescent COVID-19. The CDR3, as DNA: TGCGCCACCTACGACACCGAGCAGTACTTC. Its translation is CATYDTEQYF.